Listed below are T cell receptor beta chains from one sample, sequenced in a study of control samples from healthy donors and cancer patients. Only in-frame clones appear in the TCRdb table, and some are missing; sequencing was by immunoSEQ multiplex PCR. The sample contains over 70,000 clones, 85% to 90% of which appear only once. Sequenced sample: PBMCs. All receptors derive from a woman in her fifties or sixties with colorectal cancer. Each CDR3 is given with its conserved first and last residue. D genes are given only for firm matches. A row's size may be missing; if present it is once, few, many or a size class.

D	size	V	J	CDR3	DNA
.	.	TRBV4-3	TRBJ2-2	CASSQVRATGELFF	TGCGCCAGCAGCCAAGTGAGGGCCACCGGGGAGCTGTTTTTT
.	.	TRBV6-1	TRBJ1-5	CASSTGLSNQPQHF	TGTGCCAGCAGTACAGGGTTGAGCAATCAGCCCCAGCATTTT
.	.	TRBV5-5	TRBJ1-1	CASSLEGGDGIGVNTEAFF	TGTGCCAGCAGCTTGGAAGGTGGGGATGGTATTGGGGTGAACACTGAAGCTTTCTTT
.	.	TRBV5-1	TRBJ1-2	CASSFGQQYGYTF	TGCGCCAGCAGCTTCGGACAGCAGTATGGCTACACCTTC
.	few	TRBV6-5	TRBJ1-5	CASRNLDSYQPQHF	TGTGCCAGCAGGAACCTGGACTCTTATCAGCCCCAGCATTTT
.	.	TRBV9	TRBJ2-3	CASSVAEGVADTQYF	TGTGCCAGCAGCGTAGCTGAAGGGGTAGCAGATACGCAGTATTTT
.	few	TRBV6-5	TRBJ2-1	CASERNYNEQFF	TGTGCCAGCGAAAGGAACTACAATGAGCAGTTCTTC
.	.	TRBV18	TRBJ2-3	CASSPGSGTDTQYF	TGTGCCAGCTCACCAGGCAGTGGCACAGATACGCAGTATTTT
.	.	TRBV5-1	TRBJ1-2	CASSLEPQGRFYGYTF	TGCGCCAGCAGCTTGGAACCCCAGGGGAGATTCTATGGCTACACCTTC
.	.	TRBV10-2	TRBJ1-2	CASSEPLGLRYGYTF	TGCGCCAGCAGTGAGCCCCTAGGACTCCGCTATGGCTACACCTTC
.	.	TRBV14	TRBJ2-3	CASSQGSITDTQYF	TGTGCCAGCAGCCAGGGCAGTATCACAGATACGCAGTATTTT
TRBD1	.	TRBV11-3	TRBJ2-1	CASSSGLQGAGEQFF	TGTGCCAGCAGCTCGGGCCTGCAGGGGGCAGGAGAGCAGTTCTTC
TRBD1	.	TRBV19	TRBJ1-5	CASSRRTGQSNQPQHF	TGTGCCAGTAGTCGAAGGACAGGGCAGAGCAATCAGCCCCAGCATTTT
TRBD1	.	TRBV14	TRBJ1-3	CASSQDLGQGDRSGNTIYF	TGTGCCAGCAGCCAAGATCTAGGACAGGGAGACCGCTCTGGAAACACCATATATTTT
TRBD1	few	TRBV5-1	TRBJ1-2	CASSTTPGGQEAYTF	TGCGCCAGCAGCACGACCCCGGGGGGACAGGAGGCCTACACCTTC
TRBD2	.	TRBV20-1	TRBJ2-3	CSASVGTSGTDTQYF	TGCAGTGCTAGTGTAGGGACTAGCGGCACAGATACGCAGTATTTT
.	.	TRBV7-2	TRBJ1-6	CASSSFATTVGGSPLHF	TGTGCCAGCAGCTCCTTCGCGACAACTGTGGGCGGTTCACCCCTCCACTTT
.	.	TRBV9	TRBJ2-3	CASSVEAWDTQYF	TGTGCCAGCAGCGTAGAAGCGTGGGATACGCAGTATTTT
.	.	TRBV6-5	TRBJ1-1	CASSPSPSGATEAFF	TGTGCCAGCAGTCCCAGCCCCTCGGGGGCGACTGAAGCTTTCTTT
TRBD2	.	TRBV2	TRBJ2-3	CASSEDLAGTDTQYF	TGTGCCAGCAGTGAAGATCTAGCGGGCACAGATACGCAGTATTTT
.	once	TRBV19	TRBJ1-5	CASSLQGQPQHF	TGTGCCAGTAGTTTACAGGGTCAGCCCCAGCATTTT
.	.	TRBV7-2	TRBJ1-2	CASSSREEDYGYTF	TGTGCCAGCAGCTCCAGGGAGGAAGACTATGGCTACACCTTC
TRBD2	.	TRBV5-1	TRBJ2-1	CASSLGRGGALEYNEQFF	TGCGCCAGCAGCTTGGGGCGCGGGGGGGCCCTAGAATACAATGAGCAGTTCTTC
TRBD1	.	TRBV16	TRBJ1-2	CASSQFWTGGSNYGYTF	TGTGCCAGCAGCCAATTCTGGACAGGGGGCTCTAACTATGGCTACACCTTC
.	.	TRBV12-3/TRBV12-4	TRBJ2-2	CASFQNFAGELFF	TGTGCCAGCTTCCAGAATTTCGCCGGGGAGCTGTTTTTT
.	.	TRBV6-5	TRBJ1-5	CASSPNLEAQPQHF	TGTGCCAGCAGCCCAAATCTCGAAGCTCAGCCCCAGCATTTT
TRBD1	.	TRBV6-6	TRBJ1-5	CASSRTGGGNQPQHF	TGTGCCAGCAGTCGTACAGGGGGCGGCAATCAGCCCCAGCATTTT
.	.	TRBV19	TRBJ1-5	CASSIGEEQPQHF	TGTGCCAGTAGTATTGGGGAGGAACAGCCCCAGCATTTT
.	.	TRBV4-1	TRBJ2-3	CASSQLMGSSTDTQYF	TGCGCCAGCAGCCAGCTTATGGGGTCTAGCACAGATACGCAGTATTTT
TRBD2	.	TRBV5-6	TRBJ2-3	CASSLGLAGSTDTQYF	TGTGCCAGCAGCTTGGGACTAGCGGGGAGCACAGATACGCAGTATTTT
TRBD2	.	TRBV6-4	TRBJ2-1	CASSDGTSSYNEQFF	TGTGCCAGCAGTGACGGGACTAGCTCCTACAATGAGCAGTTCTTC
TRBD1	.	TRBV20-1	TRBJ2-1	CSASKGQGRNEQFF	TGCAGTGCTAGTAAGGGACAGGGGAGGAATGAGCAGTTCTTC
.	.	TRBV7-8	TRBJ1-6	CASSPHYGPNSPLHF	TGTGCCAGCAGCCCCCATTACGGCCCAAATTCACCCCTCCACTTT
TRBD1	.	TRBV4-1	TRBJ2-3	CASQQTGGDTQYF	TGCGCCAGTCAACAGACAGGGGGGGATACGCAGTATTTT
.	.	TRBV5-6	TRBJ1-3	CASSLKVGGNTIYF	TGTGCCAGCAGCTTGAAGGTAGGCGGAAACACCATATATTTT
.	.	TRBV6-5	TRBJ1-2	CASSNGQIYGYTF	TGTGCCAGCAGTAATGGACAGATCTATGGCTACACCTTC
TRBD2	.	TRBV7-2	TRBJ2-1	CASTQRGGDNEQFF	TGTGCCAGCACCCAGCGGGGCGGGGACAATGAGCAGTTCTTC
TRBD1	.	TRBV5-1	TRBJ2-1	CASSFGQANEQFF	TGCGCCAGCAGCTTCGGACAGGCCAATGAGCAGTTCTTC
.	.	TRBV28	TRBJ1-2	CASQSLQGGYGYTF	TGTGCCAGCCAGAGTCTGCAAGGCGGGTATGGCTACACCTTC
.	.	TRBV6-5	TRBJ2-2	CASSYFGIMNTGELFF	TGTGCCAGCAGTTACTTCGGGATCATGAACACCGGGGAGCTGTTTTTT
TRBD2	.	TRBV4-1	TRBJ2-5	CASSQVVGGRGGETQYF	TGCGCCAGCAGCCAAGTTGTGGGAGGCCGGGGGGGAGAGACCCAGTACTTC
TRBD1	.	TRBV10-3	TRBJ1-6	CAISSGQASSSYNSPLHF	TGTGCCATCAGTTCGGGACAGGCGTCGAGCTCCTATAATTCACCCCTCCACTTT
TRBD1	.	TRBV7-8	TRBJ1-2	CASSPSRDSYGYTF	TGTGCCAGCAGCCCATCCCGGGACAGCTATGGCTACACCTTC
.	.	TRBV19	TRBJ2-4	CASSTYREENIQYF	TGTGCCAGTAGTACTTACAGGGAGGAAAACATTCAGTACTTC
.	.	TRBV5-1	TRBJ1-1	CASSLGAPNTEAFF	TGCGCCAGCAGCTTGGGGGCACCGAACACTGAAGCTTTCTTT
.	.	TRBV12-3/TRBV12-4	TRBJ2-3	CASSFLDTQYF	TGTGCCAGCAGTTTCTTGGATACGCAGTATTTT
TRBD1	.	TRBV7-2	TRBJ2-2	CASSLPRAGGDTGELFF	TGTGCCAGCAGCTTACCGCGGGCAGGGGGCGACACCGGGGAGCTGTTTTTT
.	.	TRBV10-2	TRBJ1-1	CASSESRGNTEAFF	TGCGCCAGCAGTGAGTCTCGGGGGAACACTGAAGCTTTCTTT
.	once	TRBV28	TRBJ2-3	CASSFDTQYF	TGTGCCAGCAGTTTTGATACGCAGTATTTT
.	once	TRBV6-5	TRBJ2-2	CASSYSSTGTGELFF	TGTGCCAGCAGTTACTCCTCCACGGGAACCGGGGAGCTGTTTTTT
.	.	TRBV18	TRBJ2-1	CASSPPTGAANEQFF	TGTGCCAGCTCACCACCGACGGGGGCCGCGAATGAGCAGTTCTTC
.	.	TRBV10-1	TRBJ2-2	CASRGHRDSGELFF	TGCGCCAGCAGGGGACATAGGGACTCCGGGGAGCTGTTTTTT
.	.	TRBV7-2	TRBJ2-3	CASSFSGDTQYF	TGTGCCAGCAGCTTTTCGGGGGATACGCAGTATTTT
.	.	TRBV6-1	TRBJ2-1	CASSERWDYNEQFF	TGTGCCAGCAGTGAAAGGTGGGACTACAATGAGCAGTTCTTC